These 30 T cell receptor beta chains came from one sample sequenced in a study of yellow fever vaccine responses in identical twins. MiXCR, applied by TCRdb to the RT-PCR reads, yields one record per CDR3 protein. The profile covers around 20,000 distinct CDR3 sequences, with 55% to 70% appearing a single time and roughly 2% taken by the ten largest. Sequencing was performed on T cells from blood (PBMCs), unsorted or a sorted subset (not recorded which), taken before or after yellow fever vaccination (not recorded which). The source is a young woman who received the yellow fever vaccine.

A note on this clonotype: A read error may produce the germline difference seen at one junction end. The rearrangement uses TRBV12-3 or TRBV12-4 and TRBJ2-3, with TRBD2 matching 12 bases. There are 13 residues in the CDR3. The CDR3: CASSLAGGDTQYF. The DNA of the CDR3 is TGTGCCAGCAGTCTAGCGGGAGGGGATACGCAGTATTTT.

The V gene is TRBV3-1, the J gene TRBJ1-1; D unclear. The germline gives CDR1 LGHDT, CDR2 YNNKEL (reference sequence). V was shortened by 4 bases and J by 1 base, with 10 bases between the two germline ends. The CDR3 is 14 amino acids. The DNA of the CDR3 is TGTGCCAGCAGCCTCTCGGCGGGGAACACTGAAGCTTTCTTT. As protein: CASSLSAGNTEAFF.

CDR3 nucleotide sequence: TGCAGCGTCGTAACAGGGGGCGCGGGTGGCTACACCTTC. Its protein product is CSVVTGGAGGYTF. The chain recombines TRBV29-1 with TRBJ1-2; 9 nucleotides agree with TRBD1. CDR3 length equals 13 residues. CDR1 and CDR2 from the germline V gene are SQVTM and ANQGSEA. Trimming cost V 6 bases and J 7 bases; bases outside gene matches: 9.

V usage is TRBV5-5 and J usage is TRBJ2-5; possibly TRBD1 or TRBD2 for D (6 bases each). Trimming cost V 4 bases and J 1 base, with 20 bases left between them. Germline loops: CDR1 SGHKS, CDR2 YYEKEE (reference sequence). The CDR3 sequence is 17 residues long. CDR3 amino acids: CASSHQQWGALQETQYF. In nucleotides, the CDR3 is TGTGCCAGCAGCCACCAACAGTGGGGGGCACTCCAAGAGACCCAGTACTTC.

This clonotype was seen only a few times. V gene TRBV6-1 combines with J gene TRBJ1-5; 7 bases are a match to TRBD1. This CDR3 region has 15 residues. The germline CDR1 and CDR2 sequences are MNHNS and SASEGT. J lost 0 bases, V lost 6 bases, and 5 bases had no gene match. The CDR3 sequence: CASRDGQASNQPQHF. The CDR3, as DNA: TGTGCCAGCAGGGACGGACAGGCTAGCAATCAGCCCCAGCATTTT.

The V gene is TRBV7-6, the J gene TRBJ2-3; D remains unclear. Between the trimmed V and J ends, which lost 4 bases and 5 bases, there was a span of 7 bases. CDR3 length equals 12 residues. Germline lookup yields CDR1 SGHVS and CDR2 FNYEAQ. The CDR3 DNA reads as TGTGCCAGCAGCTCTACCTTAGATACGCAGTATTTT. Translated, it gives CASSSTLDTQYF.

The CDR3 nucleotides read TGTGCCAGCAGCGTAGGCGGGAGCACAGATACGCAGTATTTT. It yields the protein CASSVGGSTDTQYF. The rearrangement joins TRBV9 to TRBJ2-3; a possible D gene is TRBD2 (5 bases). V lost 0 bases and J lost 0, with 5 bases in between. Germline lookup yields CDR1 SGDLS and CDR2 YYNGEE. The CDR3 is 14 residues long.

This clonotype was recorded once. This chain uses TRBV11-2 with TRBJ2-3; perhaps TRBD2 as D (6 bases). With 5 bases removed from V and 2 bases from J, the gap between germline ends came to 14 bases. The CDR3 has 15 amino acids. Germline CDR1 reads SGHAT; CDR2 reads FQNNGV. CDR3 region: CASSLSGTLTDTQYF. DNA of the CDR3: TGTGCCAGCAGCCTCTCCGGGACTCTCACAGATACGCAGTATTTT.

This clonotype was seen more than once but under ten times. This chain connects TRBV29-1 to TRBJ2-5; D is perhaps TRBD1 (6 bases). The V end was cut by 7 bases, the J end by 2 bases, with 17 bases between. Germline CDR1 and CDR2: SQVTM and ANQGSEA. CDR3 length: 14 amino acids. CDR3 sequence reads: CSAQQIQGQETQYF. The DNA for the CDR3 is TGCAGCGCCCAACAGATACAGGGACAAGAGACCCAGTACTTC.

This clonotype was recorded once. The chain uses TRBV5-6 and TRBJ2-1, with D uncertain. V was trimmed by 4 bases and J by 6 bases, leaving 8 bases between them. This CDR3 contains 12 residues. The germline gives CDR1 SGHDT, CDR2 YYEEEE. DNA for the CDR3: TGTGCCAGCAGCATCGGGTTCAATGAGCAGTTCTTC. Amino acid sequence: CASSIGFNEQFF.

The CDR3 spells CASSLGLLLGFNEQFF. CDR3 DNA sequence: TGCGCCAGCAGCTTGGGGCTCCTTCTAGGATTTAATGAGCAGTTCTTC. V usage is TRBV5-1 and J usage is TRBJ2-1; no firm D call. The CDR3 has 16 amino acids. V was trimmed by 0 bases and J by 7 bases, leaving 17 bases between them. Germline lookup yields CDR1 SGHRS and CDR2 YFSETQ.

The rearrangement joins TRBV18 to TRBJ1-1, with D uncertain. This CDR3 comprises 15 residues. V was shortened by 3 bases and J by 1 base, with 12 bases between the two germline ends. Germline values: CDR1 KGHSH, CDR2 LQKENI. The CDR3 here is CASSPARQENTEAFF. The CDR3 DNA reads as TGTGCCAGCTCACCGGCTCGGCAAGAGAACACTGAAGCTTTCTTT.

V is TRBV20-1 and J is TRBJ2-5; 11 bases match TRBD2. The V gene end was trimmed by 0 bases and the J gene end by 2 bases; junction bases not matched to a gene: 8. This CDR3 is built from 17 residues. Germline-derived CDR1 and CDR2 are DFQATT and SNEGSKA (reference sequence). CDR3 in DNA: TGCAGTGCTAGAGATCTTAGCGGGAGGGAGGTACAAGAGACCCAGTACTTC. Its translation is CSARDLSGREVQETQYF.

The sample holds one count of this clonotype. The J gene is TRBJ2-7, the V gene TRBV4-1; D is perhaps TRBD1 (6 bases). V lost 0 bases and J 4 bases, leaving 16 bases between the germline ends. Germline CDR1 reads MGHRA; CDR2 reads YSYEKL. The CDR3 is 16 residues long. CDR3 nucleotide sequence: TGCGCCAGCAGCCAAGAAGTAGGACAGAATATTTACGAGCAGTACGTC. Protein sequence: CASSQEVGQNIYEQYV.

This chain connects TRBV10-3 to TRBJ2-7; TRBD2 might be the D (5 bases). CDR1 ENHRY and CDR2 SYGVKD come from the germline V gene. There are 12 residues in the CDR3. The V end lost 10 bases, the J end lost 5 bases, and 15 bases lay between the germline ends. Here the CDR3 reads CATMDLENEQYF. The CDR3 DNA follows: TGTGCCACGATGGACTTGGAGAACGAGCAGTACTTC.

The table lists this clonotype with a count of one. The gene calls are TRBV13 and TRBJ1-5; no firm D call. Germline assignment: CDR1 PRHDT and CDR2 FYEKMQ (reference sequence). The CDR3 spans 14 residues. Trimming removed 7 bases from V and 1 base from J, with 11 bases in between. CDR3 DNA: TGTGCCAGCAAGGTAGGGTTGAGCAATCAGCCCCAGCATTTT. Its protein is CASKVGLSNQPQHF.

This clonotype was detected only a few times. The V call is TRBV15, the J call TRBJ1-2; 7 positions agree with TRBD1. This CDR3 contains 13 residues. The V segment lost 5 bases and the J segment 3 bases; nucleotides outside the gene matches: 3. Per germline, CDR1 LNHNV and CDR2 YYDKDF (reference sequence). The CDR3 DNA follows: TGTGCCACCAGCGGACAGGCCCACTATGGCTACACCTTC. Residues: CATSGQAHYGYTF. Full variable domain (remainder filled in from reference TRBV15 and TRBJ1-2): DAMVIQNPRYQVTQFGKPVTLSCSQTLNHNVMYWYQQKSSQAPKLLFHYYDKDFNNEADTPDNFQSRRPNTSFCFLDIRSPGLGDTAMYLCATSGQAHYGYTFGSGTRLTVV.

The J gene is TRBJ2-7, the V gene TRBV7-2; D might be TRBD2 (5 bases). Germline V lookup: CDR1 SGHTA, CDR2 FQGNSA. V lost 3 bases, J lost 2 bases, and 14 bases lay in between. CDR3 length equals 15 residues. DNA of the CDR3: TGTGCCAGCAGCTTTAAAGTGGGAGATACCTACGAGCAGTACTTC. Its translation is CASSFKVGDTYEQYF.

This sequence joins TRBV11-1 and TRBJ2-1; the match to TRBD2 covers 7 bases. The V segment lost 5 bases and the J segment 5 bases; nucleotides outside the gene matches: 9. The CDR3 consists of 15 residues. Germline CDR1 reads SGHAT; CDR2 reads FQDESV (reference sequence). CDR3: CASSDRLRGNNEQFF. The CDR3 nucleotides read TGTGCCAGCAGCGACCGATTGCGGGGGAACAATGAGCAGTTCTTC.

This clonotype was found a few times. V and J are TRBV5-5 and TRBJ1-2; D is unclear. The CDR3 loop spans 13 amino acids. V lost 4 bases, J lost 4 bases, and 11 bases lay in between. CDR1 SGHKS and CDR2 YYEKEE come from the germline V gene (reference sequence). In DNA form, the CDR3 reads TGTGCCAGCAGCACGTATGGTTTCTATGGCTACACCTTC. This gives the protein CASSTYGFYGYTF.

As DNA, the CDR3 is TGTGCCAGCAGTGCACGGGAGGGTAGGCCCCAGCATTTT. Its protein product is CASSAREGRPQHF. The V gene is TRBV27, the J gene TRBJ1-5; no clear D. CDR1 is MNHEY, CDR2 SMNVEV, per germline (reference sequence). V gave up 5 bases and J gave up 9 bases, with 14 bases separating them. CDR3 length: 13 residues.

The chain is built from TRBV4-1 and TRBJ1-1, with 7 bases fitting TRBD1. V was clipped by 1 base and J by 5 bases; unmatched bases: 4. This CDR3 comprises 14 residues. The germline V gene encodes CDR1 MGHRA and CDR2 YSYEKL. The CDR3 DNA reads TGCGCCAGCAGCCAAGTCACAGGGGTAACTGAAGCTTTCTTT. Translating it yields CASSQVTGVTEAFF.

V is TRBV18 and J is TRBJ1-1; no firm D call. V gave up 0 bases and J gave up 5 bases, with 7 bases separating them. Germline CDR1 and CDR2: KGHSH and LQKENI. The CDR3 runs to 13 residues. CDR3 protein: CASSPPHGTEAFF. The CDR3 nucleotides read TGTGCCAGCTCACCACCTCATGGGACTGAAGCTTTCTTT.

This rearrangement joins TRBV7-2 to TRBJ2-7; 7 bases fit TRBD1. Germline V gives CDR1 SGHTA, CDR2 FQGNSA. CDR3 size: 14 residues. The trim removed 2 bases at V and 5 bases at J, leaving 6 bases unmatched. The CDR3 reads CASSLLGTVNEQYF. The CDR3 nucleotides read TGTGCCAGCAGCTTATTGGGGACAGTCAACGAGCAGTACTTC. Complete variable domain (other parts from reference TRBV7-2 and TRBJ2-7): GAGVSQSPSNKVTEKGKDVELRCDPISGHTALYWYRQSLGQGLEFLIYFQGNSAPDKSGLPSDRFSAERTGGSVSTLTIQRTQQEDSAVYLCASSLLGTVNEQYFGPGTRLTVT.

This sequence joins TRBV15 and TRBJ2-5, with D maybe TRBD1 (6 bases). This CDR3 spans 15 amino acids. Germline assignment: CDR1 LNHNV and CDR2 YYDKDF (reference sequence). V lost 0 bases to trimming and J lost 4 bases, with 12 bases between them. CDR3 amino acids: CATSRDTPGVETQYF. DNA for the CDR3: TGTGCCACCAGCAGAGATACCCCAGGGGTAGAGACCCAGTACTTC.

This chain connects TRBV6-4 to TRBJ1-1; 7 bases map to TRBD1. J lost 7 bases, V lost 6 bases, and 14 bases had no gene match. From germline, CDR1 is MRHNA and CDR2 SNTAGT. The CDR3 is 15 amino acids. The CDR3 DNA reads as TGTGCCAGCAGCACTCGAGGGAGACAGGGAGGTGAAGCTTTCTTT. Translation: CASSTRGRQGGEAFF.

A single count supports this clonotype. V and J are TRBV29-1 and TRBJ1-1, with a possible D match to TRBD1 (6 bases). This CDR3 has 12 amino acids. The V and J ends lost 4 bases and 11 bases respectively, with 17 bases between them. Germline-derived CDR1 and CDR2 are SQVTM and ANQGSEA. The CDR3 protein is CSVVFSGGRAFF. CDR3 nucleotides: TGCAGCGTTGTGTTTAGCGGGGGGCGTGCTTTCTTT.

The gene calls are TRBV7-9 and TRBJ2-1, with a weak D call TRBD2 (6 bases). This CDR3 region has 15 residues. The germline V and J ends were trimmed by 3 bases and 5 bases, with 14 bases remaining between them. Per germline, CDR1 SEHNR and CDR2 FQNEAQ (reference sequence). The CDR3 protein is CASSFLISGNNEQFF. The CDR3 DNA is TGTGCCAGCAGCTTCCTTATTAGCGGAAACAATGAGCAGTTCTTC.

This clonotype showed up just a few times. The CDR3 is CATSDSRQANIQYF. DNA for the CDR3: TGTGCCACCAGTGATTCGCGACAGGCCAACATTCAGTACTTC. The V gene is TRBV24-1, the J gene TRBJ2-4; perhaps TRBD1 as D (6 bases). Trimming removed 2 bases at V and 7 bases at J, with 11 bases between. Germline V CDR1 and CDR2: KGHDR, SFDVKD. The CDR3 spans 14 residues.

This chain connects TRBV7-6 to TRBJ2-1; the match to TRBD2 covers 7 bases. V was clipped by 4 bases and J by 2 bases; unmatched bases: 2. Germline assignment: CDR1 SGHVS and CDR2 FNYEAQ. This CDR3 has 14 residues. This CDR3 reads CASSSSGTYNEQFF. The CDR3 DNA reads TGTGCCAGCAGCTCCAGCGGGACCTACAATGAGCAGTTCTTC.